A selection of T cell receptor beta chains follows, all from one sample in a study of molecular identifiers for immune sequencing clone quantification. TCRdb reanalysed the PCR reads using MiXCR and keeps one entry per CDR3 protein. The sample comprises 60,000 to 80,000 distinct CDR3 sequences, about a fifth of which are singletons, and approximately 1.5% rests with the top ten. Material for sequencing was naive CD8+ T cells from blood, with Jurkat cell RNA spiked in. The receptor set was obtained from a human donor in good health. Some libraries in this study had Jurkat cell RNA spiked in. The CDR3 runs from the conserved cysteine through the conserved F or W. D genes are given only for firm matches. Expanded clones are given a class, and other clones once, few, many or no size at all.

>TRBJ2-1|-|-|TRBV7-9
CASSLDLEEQFF
TGTGCCAGCAGCTTAGACCTGGAGGAGCAGTTCTTC
>TRBJ2-3|TRBD2|few|TRBV11-2
CASSLASGRPLGDTQYF
TGTGCCAGCAGCTTGGCTAGCGGGAGGCCCCTAGGGGATACGCAGTATTTT
>TRBJ1-1|-|many|TRBV7-3
CASSPGQGRDTEAFF
TGTGCCAGCAGCCCCGGTCAGGGCAGGGACACTGAAGCTTTCTTT
>TRBJ2-1|-|-|TRBV4-3
CASSQSPLFGHEQFF
TGCGCCAGCAGCCAATCCCCCCTTTTTGGTCATGAGCAGTTCTTC
>TRBJ2-7|-|few|TRBV28
CASSSGQNYEQYF
TGTGCCAGCAGTTCGGGACAAAACTACGAGCAGTACTTC
>TRBJ1-2|-|many|TRBV28
CASSNRAWREFYGYTF
TGTGCCAGCAGTAACAGGGCCTGGAGGGAGTTCTATGGCTACACCTTC
>TRBJ2-3|TRBD2|many|TRBV12-3/TRBV12-4
CASSLVETAGGIPDTQYF
TGTGCCAGCAGTTTAGTGGAGACAGCGGGAGGGATCCCAGATACGCAGTATTTT
>TRBJ1-5|-|many|TRBV24-1
CATSDQEDNQPQHF
TGTGCCACCAGTGATCAGGAGGATAATCAGCCCCAGCATTTT
>TRBJ2-2|TRBD2|many|TRBV7-8
CASSLLGREATGELFF
TGTGCCAGCAGCTTATTGGGTCGGGAGGCCACCGGGGAGCTGTTTTTT
>TRBJ2-7|-|few|TRBV12-2
CARAPADSYEQYF
TGTGCAAGGGCCCCGGCAGACTCCTACGAGCAGTACTTC
>TRBJ1-1|-|-|TRBV2
CASSPTAPEAFF
TGTGCCAGCAGTCCCACAGCGCCAGAAGCTTTCTTT
>TRBJ1-2|TRBD1|many|TRBV28
CASSLRTGIFGYTF
TGTGCCAGCAGTTTAAGGACAGGGATTTTTGGCTACACCTTC
>TRBJ2-7|-|many|TRBV30
CAWSSRDLGYEQYF
TGTGCCTGGAGTTCCCGGGACCTGGGTTACGAGCAGTACTTC
>TRBJ2-3|-|many|TRBV5-5
CASRVRDPTDTQYF
TGTGCCAGCAGGGTCCGGGACCCCACAGATACGCAGTATTTT
>TRBJ2-7|TRBD2|many|TRBV30
CAWSVLAGGSEQYF
TGTGCCTGGAGTGTACTAGCGGGAGGTTCCGAGCAGTACTTC
>TRBJ2-7|-|many|TRBV4-1
CASSPLTGYEQYF
TGCGCCAGCAGCCCGCTCACGGGGTACGAGCAGTACTTC
>TRBJ2-5|-|-|TRBV4-1
CACSLPVGETQYF
TGCGCCTGCAGCCTACCCGTCGGGGAGACCCAGTACTTC
>TRBJ2-3|-|many|TRBV5-1
CASSLVGGSTDTQYF
TGCGCCAGCAGCTTGGTGGGCGGAAGCACAGATACGCAGTATTTT
>TRBJ1-1|-|many|TRBV28
CASSPRPGSEAFF
TGTGCCAGCAGTCCTCGGCCAGGCTCTGAAGCTTTCTTT
>TRBJ1-1|-|many|TRBV12-3/TRBV12-4
CASSIGATNTEAFF
TGTGCCAGCAGCATTGGGGCAACAAACACTGAAGCTTTCTTT
>TRBJ2-7|TRBD2|many|TRBV5-6
CASSLAWTSGTRYEQYF
TGTGCCAGCAGCTTGGCGTGGACTAGCGGGACACGGTATGAGCAGTACTTC
>TRBJ2-1|-|-|TRBV19
CASSPRRPYNEQFF
TGTGCCAGTAGCCCGAGACGGCCATACAATGAGCAGTTCTTC
>TRBJ2-1|TRBD2|many|TRBV25-1
CASSEWGGGSYNEQFF
TGTGCCAGCAGTGAATGGGGGGGAGGCTCCTACAATGAGCAGTTCTTC
>TRBJ2-3|-|many|TRBV7-9
CASIGGLSTDTQYF
TGTGCCAGCATTGGCGGGCTTAGCACAGATACGCAGTATTTT
>TRBJ2-7|-|few|TRBV28
CASSLFRVQSYEQYF
TGTGCCAGCAGTTTATTCAGGGTGCAATCCTACGAGCAGTACTTC
>TRBJ2-7|-|many|TRBV5-4
CASSFGHPREQYF
TGTGCCAGCAGCTTTGGACACCCAAGGGAGCAGTACTTC